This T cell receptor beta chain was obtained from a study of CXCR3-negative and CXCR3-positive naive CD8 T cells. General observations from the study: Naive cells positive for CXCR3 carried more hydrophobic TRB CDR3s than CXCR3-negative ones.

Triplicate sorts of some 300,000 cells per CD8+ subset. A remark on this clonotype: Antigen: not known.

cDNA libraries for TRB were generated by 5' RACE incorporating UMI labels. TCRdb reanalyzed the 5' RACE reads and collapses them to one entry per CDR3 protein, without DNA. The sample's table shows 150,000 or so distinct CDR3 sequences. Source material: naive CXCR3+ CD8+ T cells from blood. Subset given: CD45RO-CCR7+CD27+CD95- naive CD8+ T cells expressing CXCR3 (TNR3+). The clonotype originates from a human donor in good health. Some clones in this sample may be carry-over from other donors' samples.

The CDR3: CSVPPRTARLADDEQFF. The chain links TRBV29-1 to TRBJ2-1; TCRdb reports TRBD2, a call that lacks DNA to check it against. The CDR3 is made up of 17 amino acids. Per germline, CDR1 SQVTM and CDR2 ANQGSEA.